What follows are 21 T cell receptor beta chains derived from one specimen sequenced in a study of blood T cells in healthy people across ages (dated by TCRdb to the mid-2010s). Library generation was performed with 5' RACE. Sequenced on an Illumina HiSeq 2500. A second roughly 6 to 12 cycle PCR used a sample-barcoded 5' primer and a J-beta primer mix. TCRdb reprocessed the public reads (quality trimming at Q25 with fastp, clone calling with MiXCR) and kept in-frame beta chains. Here each entry gathers all rows of one CDR3 protein and keeps the most common genes and DNA. A total of around 850,000 distinct CDR3 sequences appear in this sample, approximately 35% of them only once. The top ten hold under 15% of the sample. The material sequenced was blood. The origin of the receptors is a man between 18 and 29 years old in good health.

This clonotype showed up just a few times. The chain has TRBV7-9 and TRBJ2-3, with no clear D. This CDR3 is built from 16 residues. The V gene lost 1 base and the J gene lost 2 bases, with 13 bases spanning the gap. Germline V lookup: CDR1 SEHNR, CDR2 FQNEAQ (reference sequence). The CDR3 is CASSLGGSRSTDTQYF. The CDR3 DNA reads as TGTGCCAGCAGCTTAGGAGGCAGCCGGTCCACAGATACGCAGTATTTT.

V is TRBV2 and J is TRBJ1-6; D is undetermined. The CDR3 is made up of 15 amino acids. CDR1 is SNHLY and CDR2 is FYNNEI in the germline V gene. Trimming took 2 bases from V and 9 from J, leaving 14 bases between them. CDR3 coding DNA: TGTGCCAGCAGTGAATTAGGGCTACGGGTTTCACCCCTCCACTTT. It is translated as CASSELGLRVSPLHF.

With regard to this clonotype: One base away lies a much larger clone, so this may be a sequencing read error. The rearrangement joins TRBV7-9 to TRBJ2-1; D is unresolved. The germline V gene encodes CDR1 SEHNR and CDR2 FQNEAQ (reference sequence). The V and J ends lost 5 bases and 4 bases respectively, with 9 bases between them. This CDR3 is 13 amino acids long. The CDR3 spells CASSASNYNEQFF. Here the CDR3 DNA reads TGTGCCAGCAGCGCTTCTAATTACAATGAGCAGTTCTTC.

The chain recombines TRBV6-6 with TRBJ1-2; unclear D gene. The CDR3 is made up of 13 amino acids. Germline V gene lookup returns CDR1 MNHNY and CDR2 SVGAGI (reference sequence). Trimming stripped 0 bases from V and 8 bases from J, with 10 bases between. DNA for the CDR3: TGTGCCAGCAGTTACTCGAAAAATCGGGGCTACACCTTC. Its protein is CASSYSKNRGYTF.

This clonotype was observed a handful of times. The chain combines TRBV5-6 with TRBJ2-5, with D possibly matching TRBD1 (5 bases). V was cut by 1 base and J by 5 bases, with 12 bases left in between. The V gene's germline CDR1 is SGHDT and CDR2 YYEEEE. CDR3 length: 14 amino acids. Here the CDR3 reads CASSLPWAGETQYF. CDR3 DNA sequence: TGTGCCAGCAGCTTGCCGTGGGCAGGGGAGACCCAGTACTTC.

The V call is TRBV6-5, the J call TRBJ2-3; 7 nucleotides line up with TRBD2. This CDR3 has 15 amino acids. The trim removed 5 bases at V and 0 bases at J, leaving 5 bases unmatched. CDR1 and CDR2 from the germline V gene are MNHEY and SVGAGI. CDR3 nucleotide sequence: TGTGCCAGCAGTGTCCTAGCGGAAAGCACAGATACGCAGTATTTT. Residues: CASSVLAESTDTQYF.

The chain employs TRBV20-1 and TRBJ2-1; D not certain. CDR3 size: 15 residues. CDR1 and CDR2 (germline): DFQATT, SNEGSKA (reference sequence). With 3 bases removed from V and 2 bases from J, the gap between germline ends came to 14 bases. The CDR3, as DNA: TGCAGTGCTAGGTCCCAGAGATCCCCCTACAATGAGCAGTTCTTC. Translating it yields CSARSQRSPYNEQFF.

The chain has TRBV5-1 and TRBJ2-4, with D possibly being TRBD1 or TRBD2 (5 bases each). Germline lookup yields CDR1 SGHRS and CDR2 YFSETQ. CDR3 length: 13 residues. The V end lost 3 bases, the J end lost 7 bases, and 11 bases lay between the germline ends. This chain's CDR3 is CASSWDGMNIQYF. CDR3 nucleotide sequence: TGCGCCAGCAGCTGGGACGGTATGAACATTCAGTACTTC.

In DNA, the CDR3 is TGTGCCAGCAGTTCAACCCGGACTAGCGGGGAAAGCTCCTACAATGAGCAGTACTTC. It yields the protein CASSSTRTSGESSYNEQYF. The chain combines TRBV6-2 or TRBV6-3 with TRBJ2-1, with TRBD2 identical over 12 bases. The end of the DNA aligns better with TRBJ2-7, so the J call may be wrong. Looked up from germline, CDR1 is MNHEY and CDR2 is SVGEGT. This CDR3 contains 19 residues.

This clonotype turned up a few times. The CDR3 sequence: CSTGTGNSPLHF. CDR3 DNA: TGCAGTACCGGGACAGGCAATTCACCCCTCCACTTT. This chain uses TRBV20-1 with TRBJ1-6; 8 bases are shared with TRBD1. V shed 8 bases, J shed 7 bases, and the junction held 4 bases outside the gene matches. The CDR3 length is 12 residues. In germline, CDR1 is DFQATT, CDR2 SNEGSKA (reference sequence).

This sequence joins TRBV4-3 and TRBJ1-4; perhaps TRBD1 as D (5 bases). CDR1 is LGHNA and CDR2 is YSLEER in the germline V gene. Trimming removed 0 bases from V and 10 bases from J, with 15 bases in between. The CDR3 totals 15 residues. CDR3 DNA sequence: TGCGCCAGCAGCCAAGAACAGGCGACGGGGCTAAAACTGTTTTTT. Encoded protein: CASSQEQATGLKLFF.

This rearrangement joins TRBV11-3 to TRBJ2-3, with no clear D. V lost 1 base to trimming and J lost 2 bases, with 10 bases between them. In germline, CDR1 is SGHNT, CDR2 YENEEA. CDR3 length: 15 residues. DNA for the CDR3: TGTGCCAGCAGCTTAGGCTCTTATTCCACAGATACGCAGTATTTT. It is translated as CASSLGSYSTDTQYF. Full variable domain (remainder filled in from reference TRBV11-3 and TRBJ2-3): EAGVVQSPRYKIIEKKQPVAFWCNPISGHNTLYWYLQNLGQGPELLIRYENEEAVDDSQLPKDRFSAERLKGVDSTLKIQPAELGDSAVYLCASSLGSYSTDTQYFGPGTRLTVL.

This chain uses TRBV5-1 with TRBJ1-1, with a possible D match to TRBD1 (6 bases). Germline lookup yields CDR1 SGHRS and CDR2 YFSETQ. The CDR3 sequence is 12 residues long. V lost 4 bases to trimming and J lost 6 bases, with 10 bases between them. The CDR3 region has the DNA TGCGCCAGCAGCGGTACAGGGCCTGAAGCTTTCTTT. Encoded protein: CASSGTGPEAFF.

The chain employs TRBV12-3 or TRBV12-4 and TRBJ1-2; D unclear. V was shortened by 3 bases and J by 8 bases, with 7 bases between the two germline ends. The CDR3 has 11 residues. The CDR3 sequence is CASSFGLGYTF. The CDR3 DNA reads TGTGCCAGCAGTTTTGGTCTCGGCTACACCTTC.

The sample holds one count of this clonotype. A junction end diverges from the germline sequence, so it may reflect a read error. This rearrangement joins TRBV24-1 to TRBJ2-5, with D possibly matching TRBD2 (6 bases). The CDR3 extends over 13 amino acids. Germline lookup yields CDR1 KGHDR and CDR2 SFDVKD. CDR3 amino acids: CATGDRGFETQYF. CDR3 DNA sequence: TGTGCCACCGGTGATCGGGGGTTTGAGACCCAGTACTTC.

This clonotype was found many times. The J gene is TRBJ1-6, the V gene TRBV6-6; 8 bases are shared with TRBD1. CDR1 and CDR2 from the germline V gene are MNHNY and SVGAGI (reference sequence). CDR3 length: 14 amino acids. V lost 2 bases, J lost 6 bases, and 0 bases stayed unmatched. CDR3 sequence (DNA): TGTGCCAGCAGTTACGGACAGGGTAATTCACCCCTCCACTTT. This codes for CASSYGQGNSPLHF.

The rearrangement links TRBV5-1 to TRBJ2-5; weak D call: TRBD1 (6 bases). Germline loops: CDR1 SGHRS, CDR2 YFSETQ. The CDR3 sequence is 16 residues long. The V end lost 6 bases, the J end lost 4 bases, and 22 bases lay between the germline ends. CDR3 sequence reads: CASNNWGPSLGETQYF. CDR3 nucleotides: TGCGCCAGCAACAACTGGGGGCCCTCGCTGGGAGAGACCCAGTACTTC.

The sample holds many counts of this clonotype. The CDR3 bases are TGTGCCAGCAAGAACCGAGAAAAACTGTTTTTT. Protein sequence: CASKNREKLFF. The chain recombines TRBV12-3 or TRBV12-4 with TRBJ1-4; D gene ambiguous. The ends were cut back, 7 bases at V and 8 bases at J, with 8 bases in the middle. The CDR3 spans 11 residues.

In DNA, the CDR3 is TGCAGTGCCACCCGGGAGCCGCTAAGCACAGATACGCAGTATTTT. As protein: CSATREPLSTDTQYF. The chain uses TRBV20-1 and TRBJ2-3, with a tentative D call TRBD2 (6 bases). With 6 bases removed from V and 0 bases from J, the gap between germline ends came to 16 bases. This CDR3 is 15 amino acids long. Per germline, CDR1 DFQATT and CDR2 SNEGSKA (reference sequence).

The V gene is TRBV6-2 or TRBV6-3, the J gene TRBJ2-5; a possible D gene is TRBD1 (6 bases). The DNA end favors TRBJ2-7, so the J call may be wrong. The germline CDR1 and CDR2 sequences are MNHEY and SVGEGT. The CDR3 consists of 15 residues. CDR3 in amino acids: CASSPGARGWYEQYF. The CDR3 DNA follows: TGTGCCAGCAGTCCAGGGGCCAGGGGTTGGTACGAGCAGTACTTC.

This clonotype was seen a few times. The gene calls are TRBV6-6 and TRBJ2-1; TRBD1 aligns across 8 bases. The V segment lost 2 bases and the J segment 4 bases; nucleotides outside the gene matches: 1. Germline lookup yields CDR1 MNHNY and CDR2 SVGAGI (reference sequence). This CDR3 comprises 14 residues. CDR3 sequence (DNA): TGTGCCAGCAGTTACCAGGGGGCATACAATGAGCAGTTCTTC. Residues: CASSYQGAYNEQFF.